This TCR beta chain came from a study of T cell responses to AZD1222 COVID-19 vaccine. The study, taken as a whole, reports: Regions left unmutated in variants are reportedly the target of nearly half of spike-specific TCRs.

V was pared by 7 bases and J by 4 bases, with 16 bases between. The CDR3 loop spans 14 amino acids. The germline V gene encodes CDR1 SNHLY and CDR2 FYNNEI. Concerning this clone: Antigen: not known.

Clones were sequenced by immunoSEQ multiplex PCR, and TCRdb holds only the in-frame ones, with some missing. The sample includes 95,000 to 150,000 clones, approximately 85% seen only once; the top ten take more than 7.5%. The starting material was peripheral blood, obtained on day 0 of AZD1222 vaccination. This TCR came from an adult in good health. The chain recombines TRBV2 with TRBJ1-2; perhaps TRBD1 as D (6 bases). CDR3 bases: TGTGCCAGCACCGAGGAGAGGGGGACCTATGGCTACACCTTC. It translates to CASTEERGTYGYTF. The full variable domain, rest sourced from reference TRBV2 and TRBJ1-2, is EPEVTQTPSHQVTQMGQEVILRCVPISNHLYFYWYRQILGQKVEFLVSFYNNEISEKSEIFDDQFSVERPDGSNFTLKIRSTKLEDSAMYFCASTEERGTYGYTFGSGTRLTVV.